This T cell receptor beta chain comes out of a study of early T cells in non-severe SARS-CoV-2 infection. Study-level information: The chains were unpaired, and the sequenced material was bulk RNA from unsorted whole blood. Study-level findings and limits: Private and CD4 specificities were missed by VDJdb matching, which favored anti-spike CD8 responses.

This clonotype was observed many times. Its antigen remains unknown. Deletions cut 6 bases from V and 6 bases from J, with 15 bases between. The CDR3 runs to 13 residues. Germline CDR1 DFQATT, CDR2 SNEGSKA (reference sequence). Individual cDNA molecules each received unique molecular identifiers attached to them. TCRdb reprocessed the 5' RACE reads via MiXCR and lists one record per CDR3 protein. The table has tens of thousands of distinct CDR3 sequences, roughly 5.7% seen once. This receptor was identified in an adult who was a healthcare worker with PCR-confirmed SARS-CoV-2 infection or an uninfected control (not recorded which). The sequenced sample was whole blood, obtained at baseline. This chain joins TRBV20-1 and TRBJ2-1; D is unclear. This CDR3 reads CSAEDPAGNEQFF. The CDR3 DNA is TGCAGTGCAGAAGACCCGGCAGGCAATGAGCAGTTCTTC.